This TCR beta chain was captured by sequencing in a study of glioma-infiltrating T cells after dendritic cell vaccination. Points from the study as a whole: Higher TCR clonality did not directly relate to longer survival.

Described time point: after dendritic cell vaccination, including at tumor progression/relapse. The CDR3 length is 14 residues. From germline, CDR1 is SGDLS and CDR2 YYNGEE. V gave up 0 bases and J gave up 2 bases, with 8 bases separating them. The protocol was immunoSEQ multiplex PCR, while the TCRdb copy is restricted to in-frame clones and leaves out a portion. The profile shows about 65,000 clones, roughly 86% of them singletons. About this clone: Its antigen is not known.

The source was blood, collected after dendritic cell vaccination. The clonotype originates from a human donor with glioblastoma. The chain couples TRBV9 to TRBJ1-2; D unresolved. CDR3 sequence: CASSVEIGNYGYTF. As DNA, the CDR3 is TGTGCCAGCAGCGTAGAGATCGGGAACTATGGCTACACCTTC.